The 18 T cell receptor beta chains below were found in one sample sequenced in a study of glioma-infiltrating T cells. The iRepertoire nested amplicon-rescue multiplex PCR amplified TCR alpha and beta CDR3s from RNA. TCRdb analysed the multiplex PCR reads with MiXCR anew, one entry per CDR3 protein. The repertoire holds over 100,000 distinct CDR3 sequences, with 20% to 25% as singletons. Sequencing was carried out using glioma tissue, nonneoplastic brain tissue, or PBMCs (not recorded which). Receptors were obtained from a human donor with low-grade glioma or glioblastoma, undergoing nonglioma brain surgery, or in good health (not recorded which).

This clonotype has a count of ten or more. The V gene is TRBV4-2, the J gene TRBJ1-1, with D unclear. This CDR3 has 15 amino acids. V lost 2 bases and J 1 base, leaving 11 bases between the germline ends. Germline V gene lookup returns CDR1 LGHNA and CDR2 YNFKEQ. The DNA for the CDR3 is TGTGCCAGCAGCCAAACCGTGCAGGAGAACACTGAAGCTTTCTTT. As protein: CASSQTVQENTEAFF.

The V call is TRBV29-1, the J call TRBJ1-1, with 7 bases fitting TRBD1. Per the germline V gene, CDR1 is SQVTM and CDR2 is ANQGSEA. V was pared by 4 bases and J by 4 bases, with 6 bases of the junction left unmatched. The CDR3 contains 13 residues. CDR3 region: CSVGLDRATEAFF. The CDR3 nucleotides read TGCAGCGTTGGCCTTGACAGGGCCACTGAAGCTTTCTTT.

The table lists this clonotype with a few counts. The chain carries TRBV12-3 or TRBV12-4 and TRBJ2-2; D is ambiguous. Trimming pared 6 bases from V and 9 bases from J, leaving 8 bases between. This CDR3 has 11 residues. The CDR3 DNA is TGTGCCAGCAGCGATTGGTGGGAGCTGTTTTTT. Amino acid sequence: CASSDWWELFF.

The chain carries TRBV11-2 and TRBJ2-3, with D perhaps matching TRBD1 or TRBD2 (5 bases each). The CDR3 has 16 amino acids. Trimming pared 1 base from V and 0 bases from J, leaving 11 bases between. Germline V lookup: CDR1 SGHAT, CDR2 FQNNGV. The CDR3: CASSLGGSLSTDTQYF. The CDR3, as DNA: TGTGCCAGCAGCTTAGGGGGGTCCCTGAGCACAGATACGCAGTATTTT.

This clonotype was observed at least ten times. The chain joins TRBV20-1 to TRBJ2-7; TRBD1 matches 8 bases. The V gene end was trimmed by 0 bases and the J gene end by 3 bases; junction bases not matched to a gene: 13. The CDR3 covers 17 residues. Germline loops: CDR1 DFQATT, CDR2 SNEGSKA (reference sequence). The CDR3, as DNA: TGCAGTGCTAGAGATAAGTCGCGGGCAGGGGGCTACTACGAGCAGTACTTC. Amino acid sequence: CSARDKSRAGGYYEQYF.

This clonotype was detected only a few times. This chain uses TRBV12-3 or TRBV12-4 with TRBJ2-7, with D possibly TRBD2 on 6 matching bases. The CDR3 consists of 14 residues. V dropped 4 bases and J dropped 6 bases, with 16 bases sitting between them. The CDR3 region is CASSWAGGNSEQYF. CDR3 coding DNA: TGTGCCAGCAGTTGGGCAGGCGGGAACTCCGAGCAGTACTTC.

Regarding this clonotype: This is likely a read error, given that the CDR3 carries no conserved phenylalanine or tryptophan at its end. It is unclear where the CDR3 begins or ends on the DNA, so no DNA is shown, and the CDR3 is as TCRdb lists it. This chain uses TRBV12-3 or TRBV12-4 with TRBJ2-7; TRBD2 is the table's D call and was not checked against the DNA. The CDR3 totals 14 residues, both ends included. CDR3 sequence reads: CASSSNGYTDTEYS.

V gene TRBV11-2 combines with J gene TRBJ1-1; D possibly corresponds to TRBD1 (5 bases). In germline, CDR1 is SGHAT, CDR2 FQNNGV. The CDR3 loop spans 17 amino acids. The germline V and J ends were trimmed by 4 bases and 4 bases, with 22 bases remaining between them. CDR3 nucleotides: TGTGCCAGCAGCTCCCGACAGTGGGGGACCGAAAGCACTGAAGCTTTCTTT. Protein sequence: CASSSRQWGTESTEAFF.

This clonotype was seen ten or more times. The gene calls are TRBV6-1 and TRBJ2-1; unclear D gene. From germline, CDR1 is MNHNS and CDR2 SASEGT. Trimming removed 4 bases from V and 5 bases from J, with 6 bases in between. This CDR3 has 12 residues. For the CDR3, the DNA is TGTGCCAGCAGTGCGGTCCACAATGAGCAGTTCTTC. As protein: CASSAVHNEQFF.

A few counts support this clonotype. The genes are TRBV2 and TRBJ2-3, with TRBD1 matching over 9 bases. The trim removed 6 bases at V and 3 bases at J, leaving 4 bases unmatched. The germline V gene has CDR1 SNHLY and CDR2 FYNNEI. The CDR3 loop spans 14 amino acids. The CDR3: CASSGQGRTDTQYF. The CDR3 nucleotides read TGTGCCAGCAGCGGACAGGGGCGAACAGATACGCAGTATTTT. Supplemented by reference TRBV2 and TRBJ2-3, the full variable domain reads EPEVTQTPSHQVTQMGQEVILRCVPISNHLYFYWYRQILGQKVEFLVSFYNNEISEKSEIFDDQFSVERPDGSNFTLKIRSTKLEDSAMYFCASSGQGRTDTQYFGPGTRLTVL.

Many counts were recorded for this clonotype. The gene calls are TRBV20-1 and TRBJ2-7; 10 nucleotides line up with TRBD2. This CDR3 has 15 amino acids. Trimming at V came to 5 bases and at J to 0 bases, leaving 7 bases not matched to a gene. Germline-derived CDR1 and CDR2 are DFQATT and SNEGSKA (reference sequence). The CDR3 is CSASGTSADSYEQYF. The CDR3 DNA follows: TGCAGTGCTTCCGGGACTAGCGCGGACTCCTACGAGCAGTACTTC.

The chain combines TRBV20-1 with TRBJ2-7, with 10 bases that match TRBD2. V dropped 3 bases and J dropped 3; count of bases not matched to a gene: 11. The CDR3 loop spans 16 amino acids. The V gene's germline CDR1 is DFQATT and CDR2 SNEGSKA (reference sequence). For the CDR3, the DNA is TGCAGTGCTAGCCCTACTATCACTAGCGGGATCTACGAGCAGTACTTC. It yields the protein CSASPTITSGIYEQYF.

This clonotype was detected once. A much more abundant neighbour one base away suggests this may be a read error. This rearrangement joins TRBV7-2 to TRBJ2-1; 12 bases map to TRBD1. V shed 6 bases, J shed 9 bases, and the junction held 15 bases outside the gene matches. In germline, CDR1 is SGHTA, CDR2 FQGNSA. The CDR3 totals 17 residues. The CDR3 is CASRAGTGGFRDVEQFF. CDR3 nucleotides: TGTGCCAGCAGAGCCGGGACAGGGGGCTTTCGGGATGTTGAGCAGTTCTTC.

This clonotype was counted many times. The chain recombines TRBV27 with TRBJ1-2; D gene unclear. CDR3 length equals 14 residues. Trimming took off 4 bases at V and 8 bases at J, with 17 bases between the two ends. CDR1 is MNHEY, CDR2 SMNVEV, per germline (reference sequence). CDR3 region: CASSSGGSGAGYTF. The CDR3 nucleotides are TGTGCCAGCAGTTCCGGCGGGAGCGGCGCGGGCTACACCTTC.

Sample share makes this clonotype medium-sized. CDR3 region: CASSLRFTQETQYF. In DNA form, the CDR3 reads TGTGCCAGCAGTTTGAGGTTCACCCAAGAGACCCAGTACTTC. The rearrangement joins TRBV28 to TRBJ2-5; D not certain. This CDR3 has 14 amino acids. Trimming took off 3 bases at V and 1 base at J, with 9 bases between the two ends. Germline assignment: CDR1 MDHEN and CDR2 SYDVKM.

The J gene is TRBJ1-1, the V gene TRBV7-9; D remains ambiguous. CDR1 is SEHNR, CDR2 FQNEAQ, per germline (reference sequence). V lost 11 bases and J 11 bases, leaving 18 bases between the germline ends. CDR3 size: 11 residues. The CDR3 spells CAAGRSMEAFF. The DNA of the CDR3 is TGTGCCGCTGGGCGGTCTATGGAGGCTTTCTTT.

This clonotype has ten or more counts. The rearrangement links TRBV6-4 to TRBJ1-5; D ambiguous. V lost 11 bases to trimming and J lost 11 bases, with 10 bases between them. Germline CDR1 MRHNA, CDR2 SNTAGT. There are 9 residues in the CDR3. The CDR3 here is CASSGAQHF. DNA for the CDR3: TGTGCCTCCTCCGGGGCCCAGCATTTT.

This clonotype was detected ten times or more. The J gene is TRBJ1-5, the V gene TRBV12-3 or TRBV12-4; D unresolved. The CDR3 is 14 amino acids. V lost 6 bases and J lost 4, with 13 bases in between. DNA of the CDR3: TGTGCCAGCAGGCCAGGATCTAAGAATCAGCCCCAGCATTTT. Its translation is CASRPGSKNQPQHF.